Listed below are T cell receptor beta chains from one sample, sequenced in a study of blood T cell repertoires in COVID-19. Sequenced by immunoSEQ multiplex PCR; TCRdb stores in-frame clones only, minus some. The data show about 110,000 clones, about three quarters seen once. What was sequenced was peripheral blood. The source is a man in his 70s with acute or convalescent COVID-19. Both conserved end residues are part of each CDR3. A D gene is named only where the DNA matches it firmly. Clone size is not always given. Where it is, it says once, few, many or a class for expanded clones.

V gene	clone size	CDR3 length	J gene	D gene	CDR3 DNA	CDR3 protein
TRBV6-2/TRBV6-3	once	14	TRBJ2-7	TRBD1	TGTGCCAGCAGTTTAAGCCAGGGGGCGCGAGGGCAGTACTTC	CASSLSQGARGQYF
TRBV6-5	NA	13	TRBJ2-3	TRBD1	TGTGCCAGTCAGGGGGCGCAGGGAGATACGCAGTATTTT	CASQGAQGDTQYF
TRBV7-9	NA	13	TRBJ2-5	NA	TGTGCCAGCAGCTTGACTACCCAAGAGACCCAGTACTTC	CASSLTTQETQYF
TRBV12-3/TRBV12-4	NA	12	TRBJ1-4	NA	TGTGCCAGCGCTGGGGGAGGTGAAAAACTGTTTTTT	CASAGGGEKLFF
TRBV12-3/TRBV12-4	NA	11	TRBJ1-1	NA	TGTGCCAGCAGTTCTCGACAAGCTAAGTTCTTT	CASSSRQAKFF
TRBV6-4	NA	17	TRBJ1-6	TRBD1	TGTGCCAGCAGTGACAAGGGGACAGGGTTTTTGGATTCACCCCTCCACTTT	CASSDKGTGFLDSPLHF
TRBV7-2	NA	15	TRBJ2-1	NA	TGTGCCAGCAGCTTAGTTAGGGACATGACAAGGCAGCAGTTCTTC	CASSLVRDMTRQQFF
TRBV5-1	NA	16	TRBJ2-1	TRBD1	TGCGCCAGCAGCCCCATCGGGACAGGGTCCCGCGGTGAGCAGTTCTTC	CASSPIGTGSRGEQFF
TRBV19	NA	14	TRBJ1-1	TRBD1	TGTGCCAGTAGGGACAGGGACTGGGGCACTGAAGCTTTCTTT	CASRDRDWGTEAFF
TRBV13	NA	16	TRBJ1-1	NA	TGTGCCAGCAGCCCAGGTGGGGGCTTCATGAACACTGAAGCTTTCTTT	CASSPGGGFMNTEAFF
TRBV4-2	NA	16	TRBJ2-1	TRBD1	TGTGCCAGCAGCCAGGGACAGGGAGGAATCTACAATGAGCAGTTCTTC	CASSQGQGGIYNEQFF
TRBV19	once	15	TRBJ1-5	NA	TGTGCCAGTAGTATAGGAGGGAATAGCAATCAGCCCCAGCATTTT	CASSIGGNSNQPQHF
TRBV6-2/TRBV6-3	NA	14	TRBJ2-3	NA	TGTGCCAGCAGTTACCGGCTAGCATCAGATACGCAGTATTTT	CASSYRLASDTQYF
TRBV6-6	NA	13	TRBJ1-2	NA	TGTGCCAGCCTGGGCGGGTTTAACTATGGCTACACCTTC	CASLGGFNYGYTF
TRBV3-1/TRBV3-2	few	15	TRBJ1-6	NA	TGTGCCAGCAGCCAATCGACAGGACAGAATTCACCCCTCCACTTT	CASSQSTGQNSPLHF
TRBV19	few	13	TRBJ1-6	TRBD1	TGTGCCAGTAGTACCCACAGGGGTGCACCCCTCCACTTT	CASSTHRGAPLHF
TRBV18	NA	15	TRBJ2-3	NA	TGTGCCAGCTCATCCCTGACTTCATCCACAGATACGCAGTATTTT	CASSSLTSSTDTQYF
TRBV5-6	few	16	TRBJ2-2	NA	TGTGCCAGCAGCTTGATGGGGCAGGCGAACACCGGGGAGCTGTTTTTT	CASSLMGQANTGELFF